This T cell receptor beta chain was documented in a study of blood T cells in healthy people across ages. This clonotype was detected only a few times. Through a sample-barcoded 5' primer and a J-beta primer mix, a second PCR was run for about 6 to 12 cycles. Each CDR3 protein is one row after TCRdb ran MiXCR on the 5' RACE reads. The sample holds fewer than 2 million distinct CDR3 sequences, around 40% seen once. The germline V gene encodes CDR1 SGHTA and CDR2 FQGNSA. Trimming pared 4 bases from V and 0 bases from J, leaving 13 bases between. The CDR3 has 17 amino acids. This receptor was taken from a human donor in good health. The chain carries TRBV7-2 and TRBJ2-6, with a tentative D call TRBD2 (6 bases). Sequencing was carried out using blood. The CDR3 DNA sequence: TGTGCCAGCAGCTCCTCCGGGACTTCCTCTGGGGCCAACGTCCTGACTTTC. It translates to CASSSSGTSSGANVLTF.